These 18 T cell receptor beta chains were all obtained from the same sample, sequenced in a study of T cell repertoires in cytomegalovirus infection (dated by TCRdb to between 2017 and 2020). The sequencer was an Illumina HiSeq 1500. TCRdb took the public reads, trimmed them with fastp at Q25, ran MiXCR for clone calling and kept in-frame beta chains. Rows with a matching CDR3 protein are joined into one entry that keeps the most common DNA and genes. This sample holds about 230,000 distinct CDR3 sequences; about 20% were observed only once. Roughly 20% of the sample is in the top ten clones. Sequencing was done on a sample of CD8+ T cells from PBMCs. The receptor set was obtained from a human donor in good health (CMV status not recorded). Some clones in this sample may be carry-over from other donors' samples.

This clonotype was observed at least ten times. The rearrangement uses TRBV7-8 and TRBJ2-3, with D perhaps matching TRBD2 (6 bases). The CDR3 totals 16 residues. In germline, CDR1 is SGHVS, CDR2 FQNEAQ. Trimming cost V 5 bases and J 5 bases, with 20 bases left between them. This CDR3 reads CASSHWRAGYGDTQYF. CDR3 nucleotide sequence: TGTGCCAGCAGCCATTGGCGGGCGGGGTATGGAGATACGCAGTATTTT.

This clonotype appeared a few times. The chain couples TRBV20-1 to TRBJ2-7; 8 nucleotides match TRBD1. Germline V CDR1 and CDR2: DFQATT, SNEGSKA (reference sequence). Germline trimming cut 3 bases from V and 1 base from J; bases unmatched to any gene: 8. The CDR3 totals 15 residues. The CDR3 reads CSARSGQGSSYEQYF. The CDR3 DNA sequence: TGCAGTGCTAGGTCAGGACAGGGAAGTTCCTACGAGCAGTACTTC.

The J gene is TRBJ2-3, the V gene TRBV20-1; TRBD2 matches at 7 bases. The CDR3 totals 15 residues. With 5 bases clipped from V and 1 base from J, the junction kept 9 bases outside the gene matches. Germline CDR1 DFQATT, CDR2 SNEGSKA (reference sequence). The CDR3 DNA reads as TGCAGTGCTCCCCTGCGGGGGAATGGCACAGATACGCAGTATTTT. The encoded protein is CSAPLRGNGTDTQYF.

The genes are TRBV20-1 and TRBJ2-1, with unresolved D. The V gene's germline CDR1 is DFQATT and CDR2 SNEGSKA (reference sequence). V lost 1 base, J lost 5 bases, and 9 bases lay in between. The CDR3 consists of 13 residues. In DNA, the CDR3 is TGCAGTGCTAGAGGGCGGACCCACAATGAGCAGTTCTTC. It codes for CSARGRTHNEQFF.

The gene calls are TRBV12-3 or TRBV12-4 and TRBJ2-1; D may be TRBD2 (5 bases). CDR3 size: 14 residues. V lost 6 bases to trimming and J lost 6 bases, with 15 bases between them. CDR3 loop: CASSLAHDANEQFF. The DNA for the CDR3 is TGTGCCAGCAGCCTAGCTCACGACGCCAATGAGCAGTTCTTC.

This clonotype turned up a few times. The CDR3 is CSARKVHDPYEQYF. CDR3 nucleotide sequence: TGCAGTGCTAGAAAGGTCCACGACCCCTACGAGCAGTACTTC. The chain is built from TRBV20-1 and TRBJ2-7; D gene ambiguous. This CDR3 contains 14 residues. V dropped 2 bases and J dropped 2 bases, with 13 bases sitting between them. The germline gives CDR1 DFQATT, CDR2 SNEGSKA (reference sequence).

The chain has TRBV7-8 and TRBJ1-1; D is perhaps TRBD1 (5 bases). The CDR3 is 15 amino acids. Germline values: CDR1 SGHVS, CDR2 FQNEAQ. V gave up 3 bases and J gave up 6 bases, with 17 bases separating them. The DNA for the CDR3 is TGTGCCAGCAGCTTGGTCGCGGGGGGGGTTTCTGAAGCTTTCTTT. Translating gives CASSLVAGGVSEAFF.

Only a few counts were recorded for this clonotype. The chain recombines TRBV27 with TRBJ2-7; D possibly matches TRBD1 or TRBD2 (5 bases each). CDR1 is MNHEY and CDR2 is SMNVEV in the germline V gene (reference sequence). The ends were cut back, 5 bases at V and 5 bases at J, with 13 bases in the middle. The length of the CDR3 is 13 residues. CDR3 region: CASSDGTYNEQYF. In DNA form, the CDR3 reads TGTGCCAGCAGTGACGGGACCTACAACGAGCAGTACTTC.

This clonotype was seen at least ten times. The J gene is TRBJ2-3, the V gene TRBV6-4; possibly TRBD1 for D (5 bases). This CDR3 has 15 amino acids. V was pared by 0 bases and J by 0 bases, with 7 bases between. CDR1 and CDR2 (germline): MRHNA, SNTAGT. The CDR3: CASSDSPGSTDTQYF. The CDR3 nucleotides are TGTGCCAGCAGTGACTCGCCAGGGAGCACAGATACGCAGTATTTT.

CDR3 sequence (DNA): TGTGCCAGCAGTTCTACGGGACTCCGGAACACTGAAGCTTTCTTT. It is translated as CASSSTGLRNTEAFF. The rearrangement joins TRBV6-2 or TRBV6-3 to TRBJ1-1, with a weak D call TRBD1 (5 bases). The V end lost 4 bases, the J end lost 1 base, and 13 bases lay between the germline ends. The CDR3 loop spans 15 amino acids. CDR1 MNHEY and CDR2 SVGEGT come from the germline V gene.

V gene TRBV20-1 combines with J gene TRBJ2-4, with 9 bases that match TRBD2. CDR3 size: 14 residues. Germline trimming cut 6 bases from V and 6 bases from J; bases unmatched to any gene: 9. Per the germline V gene, CDR1 is DFQATT and CDR2 is SNEGSKA (reference sequence). The CDR3 loop reads CSARGTSHGNIQYF. The CDR3 DNA reads TGCAGTGCGAGGGGGACTAGCCATGGAAACATTCAGTACTTC.

The chain is built from TRBV20-1 and TRBJ2-7; TRBD2 agrees at 8 bases. The germline V gene has CDR1 DFQATT and CDR2 SNEGSKA (reference sequence). The CDR3 length is 16 residues. Trimming at V came to 2 bases and at J to 5 bases, leaving 14 bases not matched to a gene. CDR3 region: CSARPNPGLVGHEQYF. The CDR3 bases are TGCAGTGCTAGACCGAATCCGGGACTAGTTGGCCACGAGCAGTACTTC.

V and J are TRBV14 and TRBJ1-3; D call uncertain. CDR1 SGHDN and CDR2 FVKESK come from the germline V gene. V lost 2 bases, J lost 0 bases, and 17 bases lay in between. This CDR3 is built from 18 residues. The CDR3: CASSQHRVGRVSGNTIYF. CDR3 nucleotides: TGTGCCAGCAGCCAACATCGGGTAGGGCGAGTCTCTGGAAACACCATATATTTT.

This clonotype has just a few counts. The chain has TRBV19 and TRBJ2-2; D might be TRBD2 (5 bases). This CDR3 region has 15 residues. Germline lookup yields CDR1 LNHDA and CDR2 SQIVND (reference sequence). V lost 5 bases and J lost 5, with 15 bases in between. CDR3 DNA: TGTGCCAGTAGTTGGTGGACTGCCGTGACCGGGGAGCTGTTTTTT. This codes for CASSWWTAVTGELFF.

V gene TRBV12-3 or TRBV12-4 combines with J gene TRBJ2-3; TRBD1 might be the D (6 bases). V was clipped by 4 bases and J by 3 bases, with 11 bases between them. This CDR3 contains 14 residues. The CDR3 region has the DNA TGTGCCAGCAGTTCCGGGACATGGACAGATACGCAGTATTTT. Residues: CASSSGTWTDTQYF.

This clonotype was observed a handful of times. This chain links TRBV7-9 with TRBJ2-3, with 10 nucleotides matching TRBD1. The CDR3 spans 14 residues. After removal of 4 bases from V and 5 bases from J, the junction contained 3 bases not matched to a gene. Germline CDR1 and CDR2: SEHNR and FQNEAQ (reference sequence). The CDR3 loop is CASSSGQGVDTQYF. The CDR3 region has the DNA TGTGCCAGCAGCTCCGGACAGGGGGTAGATACGCAGTATTTT.

Remarks on this clonotype: A much larger clone sits a single nucleotide away, making a read error possible. The chain joins TRBV7-4 to TRBJ2-7; no firm D call. The germline V gene encodes CDR1 SGHVT and CDR2 SQSDAQ. The CDR3 runs to 14 residues. CDR3 loop: CTSSWYSSSYEQYF. As DNA, the CDR3 is TGTACCAGCAGCTGGTACAGTAGCTCCTACGAGCAGTACTTC.

This clonotype was observed a few times. The chain joins TRBV28 to TRBJ2-1; possibly TRBD1 for D (6 bases). CDR3 size: 11 residues. Germline V CDR1 and CDR2: MDHEN, SYDVKM. CDR3 in amino acids: CATGFYNEQFF. The DNA of the CDR3 is TGTGCAACAGGGTTCTACAATGAGCAGTTCTTC.